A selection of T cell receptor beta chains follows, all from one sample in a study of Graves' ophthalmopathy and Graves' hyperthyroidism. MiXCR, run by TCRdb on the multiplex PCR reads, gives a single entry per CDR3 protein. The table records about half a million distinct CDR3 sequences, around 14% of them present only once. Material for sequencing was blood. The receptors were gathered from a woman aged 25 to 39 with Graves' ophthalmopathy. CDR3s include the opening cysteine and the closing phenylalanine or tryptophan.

CDR3 protein: CAWSPDRGIYGYTF
V gene: TRBV30

CDR3 protein: CASSLKPYYGYTF
V gene: TRBV12-3/TRBV12-4

CDR3 protein: CASSSTSGITDTQYF
V gene: TRBV11-2

CDR3 protein: CSLRLPGSLRTEAFF
V gene: TRBV29-1

CDR3 protein: CASNNGEGGTEAFF
V gene: TRBV6-1

CDR3 protein: CASSLPGGGNTETQYF
V gene: TRBV28

CDR3 protein: CASNSYKGSTEAFF
V gene: TRBV7-8

CDR3 protein: CASSRTSVSYEQYF
V gene: TRBV5-1

CDR3 protein: CASSTLGYEQYF
V gene: TRBV7-9

CDR3 protein: CASSGGRGQGAYEQYF
V gene: TRBV4-1

CDR3 protein: CASSIPGTRGTAFF
V gene: TRBV19

CDR3 protein: CAWSVSLGANVLTF
V gene: TRBV30

CDR3 protein: CATSRGTGSSYEQYF
V gene: TRBV15

CDR3 protein: CATLTGSGANVLTF
V gene: TRBV28

CDR3 protein: CATAGGADTGELFF
V gene: TRBV6-1

CDR3 protein: CASTQMDNPRTQYF
V gene: TRBV6-1

CDR3 protein: CASSRAFYEQYF
V gene: TRBV12-3/TRBV12-4

CDR3 protein: CASSIGRGPINYGYTF
V gene: TRBV19

CDR3 protein: CASSYGRGGTEAFF
V gene: TRBV6-5

CDR3 protein: CASSEARRVGNTIYF
V gene: TRBV6-1

CDR3 protein: CASSSELGQPQHF
V gene: TRBV11-3

CDR3 protein: CASSPRTGTNQPQHF
V gene: TRBV7-2

CDR3 protein: CASSYSPAGVVTEAFF
V gene: TRBV6-5

CDR3 protein: CASSYRDAQYF
V gene: TRBV7-6

CDR3 protein: CASSFRGRNNYGYTF
V gene: TRBV11-2

CDR3 protein: CASSQAGHKNTEAFF
V gene: TRBV4-2

CDR3 protein: CASRPLGGNYGYTF
V gene: TRBV12-3/TRBV12-4

CDR3 protein: CASSYAINYGYTF
V gene: TRBV6-2/TRBV6-3

CDR3 protein: CASRRASYEQYF
V gene: TRBV6-5

CDR3 protein: CASSIRRDRNQPQHF
V gene: TRBV19

CDR3 protein: CASSAPPLAEAFF
V gene: TRBV19

CDR3 protein: CASSERRGNTEAFF
V gene: TRBV6-1

CDR3 protein: CASSPSGTGKGTEAFF
V gene: TRBV18

CDR3 protein: CASSLEAGGREQYF
V gene: TRBV11-2

CDR3 protein: CSARPGGRETQYF
V gene: TRBV20-1

CDR3 protein: CSGGAGPMQRYTF
V gene: TRBV29-1

CDR3 protein: CSARDFGRGNTEAFF
V gene: TRBV20-1

CDR3 protein: CAWSGASGNTIYF
V gene: TRBV30

CDR3 protein: CASSLSKQETQYF
V gene: TRBV27

CDR3 protein: CAGGVGYTGELFF
V gene: TRBV28

CDR3 protein: CASSLPLAGGLDIQYF
V gene: TRBV7-2

CDR3 protein: CVSSGTASGNAIYF
V gene: TRBV7-9

CDR3 protein: CASSDRQWDTYEQYF
V gene: TRBV2

CDR3 protein: CASSMQGTNSPLHF
V gene: TRBV19

CDR3 protein: CASSRLGEGLPGELFF
V gene: TRBV6-2/TRBV6-3

CDR3 protein: CASSIDPGPTHEQYF
V gene: TRBV19

CDR3 protein: CASSPLEVVNTGELFF
V gene: TRBV18

CDR3 protein: CASSPGDRTYEQYF
V gene: TRBV28